Included here is one TCR beta chain sequence, with context. Among the unsorted PBMC samples, replicate PCRs used around 0.3 ug DNA, 25,000 to 35,000 T cell genomes. The table came from immunoSEQ multiplex PCR; TCRdb's copy has only in-frame clones and leaves some out. The sample has approximately 500,000 clones, approximately 79% seen once. The data stem from a study of shared clonotypes between healthy human individuals. The trim removed 8 bases at V and 0 bases at J, leaving 3 bases unmatched. This CDR3 is built from 14 residues. Germline V CDR1 and CDR2: LGHNA, YNFKEQ. Donors, healthy HIV-negative adults, lacked recent acute infections or vaccinations.

The receptor comes from a middle-aged woman in good health. Some clones in this sample may be carry-over from other donors' samples. What was sequenced was PBMCs. This rearrangement joins TRBV4-2 to TRBJ2-3; 9 nucleotides line up with TRBD2. The CDR3 DNA reads TGTGCCAGCTCGACTAGCGGAAGCACAGATACGCAGTATTTT. Its protein product is CASSTSGSTDTQYF.